This T cell receptor beta chain was retrieved from a study of chemoradiotherapy in HPV16-positive cancers. The CDR3 is made up of 15 amino acids. Germline V lookup: CDR1 SGHDN, CDR2 FVKESK. Germline trimming cut 1 base from V and 5 bases from J; bases unmatched to any gene: 3. The data were produced by immunoSEQ multiplex PCR, yet TCRdb's version contains in-frame clones alone and is incomplete. The top ten clones hold 4% to 5% of a sample with about 68,000 clones, about nine tenths of them seen once. This clone was seen only once. The rearrangement joins TRBV14 to TRBJ2-3; 10 nucleotides match TRBD1. The sequencing here drew on blood, taken from a patient who underwent chemoradiotherapy. The receptor was derived from a human donor with HPV-associated anogenital cancer. The CDR3 reads CASSQGQGAGDTQYF. The CDR3 DNA follows: TGTGCCAGCAGCCAAGGACAGGGGGCGGGAGATACGCAGTATTTT.